A single sample gave rise to the 14 T cell receptor beta chains below, sequenced in a study of graft-versus-host responses after intestinal transplantation. TCRdb's table, derived via immunoSEQ multiplex PCR, lists solely in-frame clones and lacks some. The sample has some 39,000 clones, approximately 95% seen once. This sample comprised PBMCs, obtained around 720 days after intestinal transplantation. All receptors derive from a human patient who received an intestinal transplant, so some T cells may come from the graft donor.

V usage is TRBV6-4 and J usage is TRBJ2-3, with 11 bases fitting TRBD1. This CDR3 is 14 amino acids long. V lost 3 bases to trimming and J lost 4 bases; unmatched junction nucleotides: 0. Germline V gives CDR1 MRHNA, CDR2 SNTAGT. CDR3 loop: CASSEGQGADTQYF. Here the CDR3 DNA reads TGTGCCAGCAGTGAGGGACAGGGGGCAGATACGCAGTATTTT.

The V and J genes are TRBV6-6 and TRBJ2-6, with a weak D call TRBD2 (5 bases). The V and J ends lost 0 bases and 3 bases respectively, with 6 bases between them. Germline V gene data show CDR1 as MNHNY and CDR2 as SVGAGI (reference sequence). This CDR3 has 15 residues. CDR3 protein: CASSYSGVGANVLTF. DNA of the CDR3: TGTGCCAGCAGTTACTCCGGGGTTGGGGCCAACGTCCTGACTTTC.

V is TRBV4-1 and J is TRBJ1-5; D remains ambiguous. V was cut by 0 bases and J by 3 bases, with 9 bases left in between. Germline-derived CDR1 and CDR2 are MGHRA and YSYEKL. This CDR3 is 15 amino acids long. CDR3 nucleotides: TGCGCCAGCAGCCAAGACTCGGACTTCAATCAGCCCCAGCATTTT. The encoded protein is CASSQDSDFNQPQHF.

The CDR3 nucleotides are TGTGCCAGCAGCCCAACTTCCGGCTCTGGAAACACCATATATTTT. Encoded protein: CASSPTSGSGNTIYF. This chain joins TRBV11-2 and TRBJ1-3; D is ambiguous. V lost 5 bases to trimming and J lost 0 bases, with 11 bases between them. Germline V lookup: CDR1 SGHAT, CDR2 FQNNGV. This CDR3 has 15 residues.

This clone was seen only a few times. The chain couples TRBV29-1 to TRBJ1-1, with D unclear. The CDR3 consists of 13 residues. The V end was cut by 4 bases, the J end by 4 bases, with 13 bases between. The germline V gene has CDR1 SQVTM and CDR2 ANQGSEA. CDR3 residues: CSVGRGIGTEAFF. DNA of the CDR3: TGCAGCGTTGGACGGGGTATCGGCACTGAAGCTTTCTTT.

This chain links TRBV19 with TRBJ2-2, with D perhaps TRBD2 (5 bases). This CDR3 is 14 amino acids long. Between the trimmed V and J ends, which lost 5 bases and 8 bases, there was a span of 15 bases. CDR1 is LNHDA and CDR2 is SQIVND in the germline V gene (reference sequence). The CDR3 bases are TGTGCCAGTAGTCCCCAGCGGCTTAAAGGGGAGCTGTTTTTT. Translated, it gives CASSPQRLKGELFF.

This chain connects TRBV7-9 to TRBJ2-7, with D maybe TRBD2 (6 bases). The V gene lost 2 bases and the J gene lost 1 base, with 9 bases spanning the gap. This CDR3 region has 14 residues. Germline-derived CDR1 and CDR2 are SEHNR and FQNEAQ (reference sequence). In DNA form, the CDR3 reads TGTGCCAGCAGCTTACCCGGGACTTCCTACGAGCAGTACTTC. Translation: CASSLPGTSYEQYF.

V is TRBV15 and J is TRBJ2-5; D may be TRBD2 (6 bases). V shed 0 bases and J shed 7 bases, with 12 bases lying between them. Germline loops: CDR1 LNHNV, CDR2 YYDKDF (reference sequence). This CDR3 has 14 residues. The DNA for the CDR3 is TGTGCCACCAGCAGAGACTGGGGGGTGGGGACCCAGTACTTC. Translated, it gives CATSRDWGVGTQYF.

This rearrangement joins TRBV30 to TRBJ1-5; D is possibly TRBD1 (5 bases). Germline V gene lookup returns CDR1 GTSNPN and CDR2 SVGIG (reference sequence). The ends were cut back, 5 bases at V and 2 bases at J, with 13 bases in the middle. The CDR3 has 14 amino acids. The CDR3 coding sequence is TGTGCCTGGGGGGGGAGGGGACGCAATCAGCCCCAGCATTTT. Protein sequence: CAWGGRGRNQPQHF.

The chain couples TRBV29-1 to TRBJ1-1; D may be TRBD1 (5 bases). Germline CDR1 and CDR2: SQVTM and ANQGSEA. This CDR3 is built from 13 residues. Trimming took 8 bases from V and 0 from J, leaving 13 bases between them. The CDR3 nucleotides read TGCAGCTTCCGGAGGGGTTTGAACACTGAAGCTTTCTTT. Protein sequence: CSFRRGLNTEAFF.

This chain connects TRBV19 to TRBJ2-5, with 9 nucleotides matching TRBD2. Germline lookup yields CDR1 LNHDA and CDR2 SQIVND (reference sequence). The CDR3 spans 15 residues. J gave up 6 bases and V 3 bases, and 8 bases lay outside the gene matches. This CDR3 reads CASSIDGGGAQTQYF. The CDR3 DNA reads TGTGCCAGTAGTATTGACGGCGGGGGGGCCCAGACCCAGTACTTC.

The chain carries TRBV4-2 and TRBJ2-5; D call uncertain. The V end was cut by 0 bases, the J end by 4 bases, with 6 bases between. Per germline, CDR1 LGHNA and CDR2 YNFKEQ. This CDR3 contains 13 residues. CDR3 nucleotides: TGTGCCAGCAGCCAAGATCCTGGAGAGACCCAGTACTTC. This sequence encodes CASSQDPGETQYF.

The V and J genes are TRBV5-1 and TRBJ1-4, with D possibly being TRBD1 (5 bases). The germline V gene encodes CDR1 SGHRS and CDR2 YFSETQ. V shed 0 bases and J shed 6 bases, with 6 bases lying between them. The CDR3 has 13 residues. The DNA for the CDR3 is TGCGCCAGCAGCTTGGAACAGGATGAAAAACTGTTTTTT. This codes for CASSLEQDEKLFF.

J is TRBJ2-1 and V is TRBV29-1; D is uncertain. Germline V gene sequence: CDR1 SQVTM, CDR2 ANQGSEA. The CDR3 length is 12 residues. V was clipped by 1 base and J by 5 bases, with 6 bases between them. The CDR3 nucleotides are TGCAGCGTTGAAGGGAGTGACAATGAGCAGTTCTTC. Translating it yields CSVEGSDNEQFF.